Listed below are T cell receptor beta chains from one sample, sequenced in a study of long-term antiretroviral therapy in people with HIV. TCRdb keeps only in-frame clones here, not all; method: immunoSEQ multiplex PCR. This sample yields 29,000 or so clones, of which 95% are seen a single time; roughly 8% belongs to the top ten. Specimen: unsorted PBMCs, collected 5.3 years after starting antiretroviral therapy. Every receptor here comes from a man aged 25-45 years with HIV. Both conserved end residues are part of each CDR3.

TRBV13	TRBJ2-2	CASSSRLTGADGELFF
TRBV6-4	TRBJ2-1	CASSDSSGSYNEQFF
TRBV19	TRBJ1-5	CASGAGQGFNQPQHF
TRBV7-3	TRBJ2-1	CASSVSGGAGDEQFF
TRBV6-4	TRBJ2-3	CASSDSTGGGTDTQYF
TRBV9	TRBJ2-7	CASSGPGQAPREQYF
TRBV1	TRBJ2-7	CTSSQGAGGRGGEQYF
TRBV28	TRBJ2-4	CASSLWGEAKNIQYF
TRBV7-6	TRBJ1-2	CASSLALGGYGYTF
TRBV7-8	TRBJ2-5	CASSLRRARGYETQYF
TRBV14	TRBJ2-7	CASSQDVRREQYF
TRBV18	TRBJ2-5	CASSPPPRGPGASGETQYF
TRBV15	TRBJ1-5	CATSRAGTGNRQPQHF
TRBV7-9	TRBJ1-1	CASSTTVGRNMNTEAFF
TRBV6-4	TRBJ2-5	CASNEETQYF
TRBV25-1	TRBJ1-2	CASSDRRWYGYTF
TRBV5-6	TRBJ2-5	CASSLVLAGHLHETQYF
TRBV19	TRBJ2-2	CASSSQGRTGELFF
TRBV11-2	TRBJ2-7	CASSLVGTGSSYEQYF
TRBV7-9	TRBJ2-3	CASSLAGDFTDTQYF
TRBV19	TRBJ1-5	CASSIYRAQPQHF
TRBV2	TRBJ2-7	CASSDLWDSTSREQYF
TRBV30	TRBJ2-1	CAWSGGGNEQFF
TRBV11-1	TRBJ2-1	CASSPRLAPYNEQFF
TRBV27	TRBJ1-4	CASSLGQGLSNEKLFF
TRBV29-1	TRBJ1-1	CSVVQGPLNTEAFF
TRBV4-2	TRBJ1-6	CASSPLPTENSPLHF
TRBV19	TRBJ2-6	CASSIGDGDPSGANVLTF
TRBV6-5	TRBJ2-7	CASSYSRRGWEQYF
TRBV6-1	TRBJ2-1	CASSEGLADPREFF
TRBV28	TRBJ2-1	CASARDRGIDEQFF
TRBV18	TRBJ2-7	CASSQLSYEQYF
TRBV5-1	TRBJ2-1	CASSLIGGGASMIF
TRBV9	TRBJ2-5	CASSVASGRETQYF
TRBV15	TRBJ1-2	CATSRNIDNYGYTF
TRBV5-1	TRBJ2-5	CASSNPLRDSEETQYF
TRBV6-5	TRBJ2-2	CASSRSIAGELFF
TRBV19	TRBJ1-1	CASSRTTFGQGNTEAFF
TRBV28	TRBJ2-6	CASTVAGGVSGANVLTF
TRBV7-2	TRBJ2-1	CASSFTRTGENEQFF
TRBV7-3	TRBJ2-1	CASSSSGVQFF
TRBV10-1	TRBJ2-5	CASSESGGMTQETQYF
TRBV4-3	TRBJ2-7	CASSRHGGQDYEQYF
TRBV19	TRBJ1-5	CASSITDSNQPQHF
TRBV7-2	TRBJ1-5	CASSLGQGRPQHF
TRBV28	TRBJ2-7	CASSIRGLYEQYF
TRBV9	TRBJ2-2	CASSAPGFVDLRGANTGELFF
TRBV19	TRBJ2-7	CATSSGLAYEQYF